The clone carrying this T cell receptor (beta chain) was detected a few times. Its specificity is unknown. This entry belongs to a study of blood T cells in healthy people across ages. The study's findings and limits: The diversity estimates, figures obtained from one million T cells, were considered underestimates.

Caucasian, healthy and from Russia, the donors were aged between 6 and 90. Per sample, at least 5.5 micrograms of total RNA were extracted. The V end lost 7 bases, the J end lost 3 bases, and 16 bases lay between the germline ends. The CDR3 contains 15 residues. A second PCR of about 7 to 12 cycles used a sample-barcoded 5' primer and a J-beta primer mix. Any given sample supplied a minimum of 2.5 million CDR3-containing paired-end reads. TCRdb re-called the 5' RACE reads through MiXCR, storing one row per CDR3 protein. The profile shows under 800,000 distinct CDR3 sequences, around 20% of them singletons.

The gene calls are TRBV12-3 or TRBV12-4 and TRBJ2-1, with D tentatively TRBD1 (6 bases). The TCR was taken from a man between 70 and 80 years old in good health. The source material was blood. The CDR3 region has the DNA TGTGCCAGCATCCCGAGGGGGATCGTCTACAATGAGCAGTTCTTC. Its protein product is CASIPRGIVYNEQFF.